This T cell receptor (beta chain) appears in the sequencing data of a study of T-cell reconstitution after alpha-beta-depleted transplantation in children. The CDR3 spans 14 residues. The V and J ends lost 8 bases and 10 bases respectively, with 20 bases between them. Unique molecular identifiers featured in how the TCRbeta library was prepared. Using its own MiXCR run on the PCR reads, TCRdb lists one record per CDR3 protein. The profile shows around 450,000 distinct CDR3 sequences, roughly a tenth of them singletons. The study, taken as a whole, reports: Several patients had high TCRbeta diversity at day 60; it came from surviving recipient T cells and thymic progenitors. T-cell counts and diversity at one year post-transplant came mainly from newly produced T cells. In patients about two months after transplant, alpha-beta T cells reportedly arose from several hundred expanded graft clones.

In its sample, this clonotype was seen many times. What it binds is unknown. The TCR sequence derives from a child aged 2-15 years with inherited bone marrow failure, due to receive a stem cell transplant. This chain joins TRBV12-3 or TRBV12-4 and TRBJ1-4; D not certain. This specimen was PBMCs, taken before TCRalphabeta/CD19-depleted stem cell transplant. The CDR3 region is CASSFKTDGGKLFF. DNA for the CDR3: TGTGCCAGCTCTTTCAAGACTGACGGTGGAAAACTGTTTTTT.